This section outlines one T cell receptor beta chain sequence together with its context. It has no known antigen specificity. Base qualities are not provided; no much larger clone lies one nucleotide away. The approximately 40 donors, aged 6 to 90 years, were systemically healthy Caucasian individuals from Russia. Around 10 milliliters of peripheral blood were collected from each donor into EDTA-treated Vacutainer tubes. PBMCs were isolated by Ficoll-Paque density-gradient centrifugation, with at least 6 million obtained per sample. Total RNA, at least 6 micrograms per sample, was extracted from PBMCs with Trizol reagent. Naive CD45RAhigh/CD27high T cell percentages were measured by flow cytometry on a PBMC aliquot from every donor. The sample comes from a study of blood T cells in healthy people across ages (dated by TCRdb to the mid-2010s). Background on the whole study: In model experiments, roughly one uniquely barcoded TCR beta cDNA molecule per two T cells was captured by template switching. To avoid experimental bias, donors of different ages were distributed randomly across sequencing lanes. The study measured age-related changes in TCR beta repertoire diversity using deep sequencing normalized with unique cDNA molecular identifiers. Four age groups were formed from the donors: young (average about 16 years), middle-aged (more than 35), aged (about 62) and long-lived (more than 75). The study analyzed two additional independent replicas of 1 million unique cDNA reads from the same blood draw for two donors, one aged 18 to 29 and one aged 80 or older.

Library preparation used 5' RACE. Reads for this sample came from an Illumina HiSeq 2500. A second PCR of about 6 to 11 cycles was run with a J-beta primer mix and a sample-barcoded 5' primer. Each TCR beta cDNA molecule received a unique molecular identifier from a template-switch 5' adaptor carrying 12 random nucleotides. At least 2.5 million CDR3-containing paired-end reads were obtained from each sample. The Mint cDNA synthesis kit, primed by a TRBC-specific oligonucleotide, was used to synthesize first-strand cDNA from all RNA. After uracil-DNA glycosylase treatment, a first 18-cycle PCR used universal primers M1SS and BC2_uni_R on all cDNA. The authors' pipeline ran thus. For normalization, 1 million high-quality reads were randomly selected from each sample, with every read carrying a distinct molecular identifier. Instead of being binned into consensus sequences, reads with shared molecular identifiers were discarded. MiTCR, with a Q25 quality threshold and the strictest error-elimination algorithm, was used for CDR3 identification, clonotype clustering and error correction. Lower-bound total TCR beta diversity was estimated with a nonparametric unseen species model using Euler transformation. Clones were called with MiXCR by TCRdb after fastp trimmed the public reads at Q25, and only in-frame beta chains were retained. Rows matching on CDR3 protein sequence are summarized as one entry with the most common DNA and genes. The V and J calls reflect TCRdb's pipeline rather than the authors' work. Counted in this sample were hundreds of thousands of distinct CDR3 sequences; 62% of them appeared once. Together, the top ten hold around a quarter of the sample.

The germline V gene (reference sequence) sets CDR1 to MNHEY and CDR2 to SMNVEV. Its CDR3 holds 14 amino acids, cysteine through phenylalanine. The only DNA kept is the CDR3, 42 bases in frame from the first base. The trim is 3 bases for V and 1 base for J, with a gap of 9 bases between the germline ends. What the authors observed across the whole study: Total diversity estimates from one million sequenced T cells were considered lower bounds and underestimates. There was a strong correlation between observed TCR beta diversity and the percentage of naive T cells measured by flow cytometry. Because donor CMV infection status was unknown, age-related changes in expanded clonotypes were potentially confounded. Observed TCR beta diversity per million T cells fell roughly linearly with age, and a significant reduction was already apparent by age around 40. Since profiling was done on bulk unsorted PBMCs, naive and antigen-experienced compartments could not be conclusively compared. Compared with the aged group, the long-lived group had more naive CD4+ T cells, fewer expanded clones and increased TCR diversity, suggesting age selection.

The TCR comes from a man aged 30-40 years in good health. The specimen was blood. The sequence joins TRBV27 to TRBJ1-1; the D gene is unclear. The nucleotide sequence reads TGTGCCAGCAGTTTCGAATACAGGAACACTGAAGCTTTCTTT. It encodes CASSFEYRNTEAFF.